These 19 T cell receptor beta chains originate from one sample sequenced in a study of glioma-infiltrating T cells after dendritic cell vaccination. Here immunoSEQ multiplex PCR was the method, and the copy in TCRdb shows in-frame clones only, minus some. Of 20,000 or so clones in the sample, around 74% are singletons; the top ten hold about 37%. The sample in question was blood, obtained before dendritic cell vaccination. These TCRs come from a human donor with glioblastoma.

V is TRBV27 and J is TRBJ1-6; a weak D match, TRBD1 (5 bases). V was trimmed by 5 bases and J by 6 bases, leaving 11 bases between them. In germline, CDR1 is MNHEY, CDR2 SMNVEV (reference sequence). CDR3 length: 14 amino acids. The CDR3 sequence: CASSKTDANSPLHF. In DNA form, the CDR3 reads TGTGCCAGCAGTAAGACAGACGCTAATTCACCCCTCCACTTT.

The chain employs TRBV9 and TRBJ2-7; TRBD1 agrees at 11 bases. This CDR3 is built from 14 residues. Trimming removed 0 bases from V and 6 bases from J; junction bases left unmatched: 2. The V gene's germline CDR1 is SGDLS and CDR2 YYNGEE. CDR3 coding DNA: TGTGCCAGCAGCGTAGGTGGGACAGGGGGCGAGCAGTACTTC. Translating gives CASSVGGTGGEQYF. Filled out from reference TRBV9 and TRBJ2-7, the complete variable domain reads DSGVTQTPKHLITATGQRVTLRCSPRSGDLSVYWYQQSLDQGLQFLIQYYNGEERAKGNILERFSAQQFPDLHSELNLSSLELGDSALYFCASSVGGTGGEQYFGPGTRLTVT.

V is TRBV27 and J is TRBJ2-5, with TRBD1 as a possible D gene (6 bases). The last part of the DNA fits TRBJ2-7 better; the J call may be wrong. Germline V lookup: CDR1 MNHEY, CDR2 SMNVEV (reference sequence). This CDR3 has 14 amino acids. As DNA, the CDR3 is TGTGCCAGCAGTTCCCCGGGACATTCCTACGAGCAGTACTTC. It yields the protein CASSSPGHSYEQYF.

The chain joins TRBV7-2 to TRBJ1-5; no reliable D call. V was pared by 1 base and J by 9 bases, with 13 bases between. This CDR3 comprises 14 residues. Germline CDR1 reads SGHTA; CDR2 reads FQGNSA. Written as DNA, the CDR3 is TGTGCCAGCAGCTTAGGGGTGCAGTCGGGGCCCCAGCATTTT. Its translation: CASSLGVQSGPQHF.

The CDR3: CASSQVRGSSGRATQETQYF. DNA for the CDR3: TGTGCCAGCAGCCAAGTAAGGGGTTCTAGCGGGAGGGCGACGCAAGAGACCCAGTACTTC. The chain couples TRBV14 to TRBJ2-5; 12 bases fit TRBD2. Trimming removed 1 base from V and 2 bases from J; junction bases left unmatched: 14. Germline V lookup: CDR1 SGHDN, CDR2 FVKESK. The length of the CDR3 is 20 residues. Together with reference TRBV14 and TRBJ2-5, the CDR3 gives the full variable domain: EAGVTQFPSHSVIEKGQTVTLRCDPISGHDNLYWYRRVMGKEIKFLLHFVKESKQDESGMPNNRFLAERTGGTYSTLKVQPAELEDSGVYFCASSQVRGSSGRATQETQYFGPGTRLLVL.

The J gene is TRBJ1-2, the V gene TRBV18, with D possibly TRBD1 on 6 matching bases. V was shortened by 2 bases and J by 0 bases, with 22 bases between the two germline ends. The V gene's germline CDR1 is KGHSH and CDR2 LQKENI. This CDR3 is built from 19 residues. CDR3 nucleotides: TGTGCCAGCTCACCAGAACAGGGAGGGTACGGTCCTACTAACTATGGCTACACCTTC. This gives the protein CASSPEQGGYGPTNYGYTF.

CDR3 protein: CASSQDAGNTGELFF. The CDR3 DNA follows: TGCGCCAGCAGCCAAGACGCAGGGAACACCGGGGAGCTGTTTTTT. This chain connects TRBV4-3 to TRBJ2-2; D gene ambiguous. The germline V gene has CDR1 LGHNA and CDR2 YSLEER. This CDR3 spans 15 amino acids. Trimming cost V 0 bases and J 1 base, with 6 bases left between them.

This clone was observed a few times. The chain combines TRBV19 with TRBJ2-3, with 8 nucleotides matching TRBD2. This CDR3 is 15 amino acids long. Germline V CDR1 and CDR2: LNHDA, SQIVND (reference sequence). J lost 2 bases, V lost 5 bases, and 6 bases had no gene match. CDR3 loop: CASSLAGSYTDTQYF. As DNA, the CDR3 is TGTGCCAGTAGTTTAGCGGGATCCTACACAGATACGCAGTATTTT.

The chain recombines TRBV5-1 with TRBJ2-2; 13 bases line up with TRBD2. Trimming took 4 bases from V and 9 from J; bases not matched to a gene: 0. Germline CDR1 and CDR2: SGHRS and YFSETQ. The CDR3 runs to 13 residues. CDR3 DNA: TGCGCCAGCAGCGGGACTAGCGGGAGGGAGCTGTTTTTT. It is translated as CASSGTSGRELFF.

This clone came up a few times. The V call is TRBV27, the J call TRBJ2-7, with 9 bases aligning to TRBD2. The V gene's germline CDR1 is MNHEY and CDR2 SMNVEV (reference sequence). With V trimmed by 5 bases and J by 5 bases, 13 bases remained unmatched. The CDR3 extends over 16 amino acids. CDR3 in amino acids: CASSIDGGRAYNEQYF. The CDR3 nucleotides read TGTGCCAGCAGTATCGACGGCGGGAGGGCCTACAACGAGCAGTACTTC.

The V call is TRBV2, the J call TRBJ2-5; 11 bases are a match to TRBD2. The CDR3 is made up of 15 amino acids. V dropped 4 bases and J dropped 4; count of bases not matched to a gene: 5. Looked up from germline, CDR1 is SNHLY and CDR2 is FYNNEI. CDR3 in DNA: TGTGCCAGCAGTGCGACTAGCGGGATCGGAGAGACCCAGTACTTC. This codes for CASSATSGIGETQYF.

CDR3 sequence: CASSPGQTNTEAFF. The DNA of the CDR3 is TGCGCCAGCAGCCCGGGACAGACCAACACTGAAGCTTTCTTT. This chain links TRBV5-1 with TRBJ1-1; 7 bases match TRBD1. The CDR3 spans 14 residues. Germline V gene sequence: CDR1 SGHRS, CDR2 YFSETQ. V lost 4 bases to trimming and J lost 2 bases; unmatched junction nucleotides: 5.

V usage is TRBV15 and J usage is TRBJ1-3; D ambiguous. Looked up from germline, CDR1 is LNHNV and CDR2 is YYDKDF (reference sequence). The length of the CDR3 is 15 residues. With 1 base removed from V and 0 bases from J, the gap between germline ends came to 7 bases. CDR3 protein: CATSRGTSSGNTIYF. CDR3 coding DNA: TGTGCCACCAGCAGAGGTACTAGCTCTGGAAACACCATATATTTT. The whole variable domain, filled in from reference TRBV15 and TRBJ1-3, reads DAMVIQNPRYQVTQFGKPVTLSCSQTLNHNVMYWYQQKSSQAPKLLFHYYDKDFNNEADTPDNFQSRRPNTSFCFLDIRSPGLGDTAMYLCATSRGTSSGNTIYFGEGSWLTVV.

The V gene is TRBV19, the J gene TRBJ1-5, with a possible D match to TRBD1 (5 bases). There are 13 residues in the CDR3. The V gene's germline CDR1 is LNHDA and CDR2 SQIVND (reference sequence). V was pared by 6 bases and J by 8 bases, with 14 bases between. CDR3 coding DNA: TGTGCCAGTAGGAGGCGGGGGGTGGAGCCCCAGCATTTT. This translates into CASRRRGVEPQHF.

This clone was seen a few times. This chain joins TRBV5-1 and TRBJ2-1, with 7 bases that match TRBD1. Unmatched junction bases numbered 6, after V lost 3 bases and J lost 6 bases. There are 14 residues in the CDR3. Germline-derived CDR1 and CDR2 are SGHRS and YFSETQ. This CDR3 is CASSSGQVGNEQFF. In DNA, the CDR3 is TGCGCCAGCAGCTCAGGACAGGTGGGCAATGAGCAGTTCTTC.

V gene TRBV5-1 combines with J gene TRBJ2-7, with 7 bases matching TRBD1. The CDR3 length is 15 residues. The V segment lost 0 bases and the J segment 3 bases; nucleotides outside the gene matches: 6. Germline V gene data show CDR1 as SGHRS and CDR2 as YFSETQ. The CDR3, as DNA: TGCGCCAGCAGCTTGGCCGGGACAGCGAACTACGAGCAGTACTTC. Its protein is CASSLAGTANYEQYF.

This clone was seen only once. V is TRBV27 and J is TRBJ2-3, with 10 bases lining up with TRBD2. The CDR3 has 16 residues. Germline CDR1 reads MNHEY; CDR2 reads SMNVEV (reference sequence). The V gene end was trimmed by 8 bases and the J gene end by 0 bases; junction bases not matched to a gene: 8. The CDR3 coding sequence is TGTGCCAGCTGTAGTCTAGCGGGAGTCAGCACAGATACGCAGTATTTT. As protein: CASCSLAGVSTDTQYF.

The chain couples TRBV5-1 to TRBJ2-1; D gene ambiguous. The V and J ends lost 0 bases and 2 bases respectively, with 18 bases between them. Germline V gene lookup returns CDR1 SGHRS and CDR2 YFSETQ. The CDR3 is 18 residues long. In DNA, the CDR3 is TGCGCCAGCAGCTTGGGTTCGGGTAGCAGAGGAACCTACAATGAGCAGTTCTTC. Protein product: CASSLGSGSRGTYNEQFF.

This chain uses TRBV11-2 with TRBJ1-1; 9 positions match TRBD1. The CDR3 runs to 15 residues. J gave up 4 bases and V 5 bases, and 8 bases lay outside the gene matches. CDR1 and CDR2 (germline): SGHAT, FQNNGV. This CDR3 reads CASSPRTGVVTEAFF. CDR3 nucleotide sequence: TGTGCCAGCAGCCCCCGGACAGGGGTTGTCACTGAAGCTTTCTTT. Drawing the rest from reference TRBV11-2 and TRBJ1-1, the complete variable domain is EAGVAQSPRYKIIEKRQSVAFWCNPISGHATLYWYQQILGQGPKLLIQFQNNGVVDDSQLPKDRFSAERLKGVDSTLKIQPAKLEDSAVYLCASSPRTGVVTEAFFGQGTRLTVV.